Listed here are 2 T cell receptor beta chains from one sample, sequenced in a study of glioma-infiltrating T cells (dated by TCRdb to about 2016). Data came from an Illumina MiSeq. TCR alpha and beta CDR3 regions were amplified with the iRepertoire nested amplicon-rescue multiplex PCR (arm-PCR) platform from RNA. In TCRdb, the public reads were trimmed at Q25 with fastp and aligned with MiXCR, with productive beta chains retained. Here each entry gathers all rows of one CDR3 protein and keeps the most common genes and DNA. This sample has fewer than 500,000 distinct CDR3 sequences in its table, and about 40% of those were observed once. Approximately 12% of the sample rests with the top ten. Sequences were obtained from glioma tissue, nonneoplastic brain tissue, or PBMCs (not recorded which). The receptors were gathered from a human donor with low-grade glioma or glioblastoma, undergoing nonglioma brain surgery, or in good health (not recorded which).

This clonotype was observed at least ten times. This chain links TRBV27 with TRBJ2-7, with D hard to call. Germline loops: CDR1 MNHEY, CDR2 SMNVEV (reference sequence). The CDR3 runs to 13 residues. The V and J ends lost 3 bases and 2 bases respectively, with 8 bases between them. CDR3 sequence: CASSFGSTYEQYF. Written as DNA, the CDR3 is TGTGCCAGCAGTTTTGGCTCAACCTACGAGCAGTACTTC.

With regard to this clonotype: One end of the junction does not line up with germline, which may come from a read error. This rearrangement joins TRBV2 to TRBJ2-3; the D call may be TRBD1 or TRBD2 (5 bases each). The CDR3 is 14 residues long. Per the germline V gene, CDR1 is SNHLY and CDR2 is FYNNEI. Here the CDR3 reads CASSAERSTGTQYF. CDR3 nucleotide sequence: TGTGCCAGCAGTGCGGAGCGGAGCACAGGTACGCAGTATTTT.